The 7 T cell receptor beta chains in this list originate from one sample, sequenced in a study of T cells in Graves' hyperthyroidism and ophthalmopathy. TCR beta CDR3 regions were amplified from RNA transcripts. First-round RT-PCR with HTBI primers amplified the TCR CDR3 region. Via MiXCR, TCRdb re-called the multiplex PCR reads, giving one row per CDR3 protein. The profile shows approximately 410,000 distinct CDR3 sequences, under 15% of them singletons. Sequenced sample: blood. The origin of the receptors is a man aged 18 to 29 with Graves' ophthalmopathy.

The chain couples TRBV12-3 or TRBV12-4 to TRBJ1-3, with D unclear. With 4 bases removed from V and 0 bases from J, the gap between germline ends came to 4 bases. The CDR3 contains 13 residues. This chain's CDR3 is CASSSYSGNTIYF. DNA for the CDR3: TGTGCCAGCAGTTCGTACTCTGGAAACACCATATATTTT.

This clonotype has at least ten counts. The CDR3 coding sequence is TGTGCCAGCAGCTCAGAGCGCACCGAGCAGTACTTC. Protein: CASSSERTEQYF. The V gene is TRBV7-9, the J gene TRBJ2-7; the D is unclear. Trimming shortened V by 4 bases and J by 6 bases, and 10 bases separated the two germline ends. The germline V gene has CDR1 SEHNR and CDR2 FQNEAQ (reference sequence). The CDR3 spans 12 residues.

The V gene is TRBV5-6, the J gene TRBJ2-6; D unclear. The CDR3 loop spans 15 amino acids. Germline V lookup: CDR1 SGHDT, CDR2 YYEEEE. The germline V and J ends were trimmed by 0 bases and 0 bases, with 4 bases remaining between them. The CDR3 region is CASSLELSGANVLTF. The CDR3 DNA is TGTGCCAGCAGCTTGGAGCTCTCTGGGGCCAACGTCCTGACTTTC.

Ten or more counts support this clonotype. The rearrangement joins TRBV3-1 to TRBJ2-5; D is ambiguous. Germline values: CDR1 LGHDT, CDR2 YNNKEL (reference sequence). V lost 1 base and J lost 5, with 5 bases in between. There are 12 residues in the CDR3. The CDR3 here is CASSQGLETQYF. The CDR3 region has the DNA TGTGCCAGCAGCCAAGGGCTGGAGACCCAGTACTTC.

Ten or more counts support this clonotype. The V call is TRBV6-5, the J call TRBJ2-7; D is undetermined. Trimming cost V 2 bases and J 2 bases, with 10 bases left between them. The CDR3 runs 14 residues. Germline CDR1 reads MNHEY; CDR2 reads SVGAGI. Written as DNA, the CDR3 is TGTGCCAGCAGTTACGGAGACGTAGCCTACGAGCAGTACTTC. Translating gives CASSYGDVAYEQYF.

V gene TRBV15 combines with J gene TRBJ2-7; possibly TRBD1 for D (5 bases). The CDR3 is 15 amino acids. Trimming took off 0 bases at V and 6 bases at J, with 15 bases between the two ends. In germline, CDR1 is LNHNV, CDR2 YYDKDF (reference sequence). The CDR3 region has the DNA TGTGCCACCAGCAGAGATCAGGGTGATCTATCCGAGCAGTACTTC. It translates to CATSRDQGDLSEQYF.

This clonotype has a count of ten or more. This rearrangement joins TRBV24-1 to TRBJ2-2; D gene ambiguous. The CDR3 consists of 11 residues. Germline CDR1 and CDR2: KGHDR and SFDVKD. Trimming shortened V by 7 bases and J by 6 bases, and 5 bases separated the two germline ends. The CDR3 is CATRWAGELFF. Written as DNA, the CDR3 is TGTGCCACCAGGTGGGCCGGGGAGCTGTTTTTT.